Below are 20 T cell receptor beta chains sequenced from a single sample in a study of T cells in narcolepsy. Sequenced by immunoSEQ multiplex PCR; TCRdb stores in-frame clones only, minus some. The sample consists of tens of thousands of clones, roughly 80% of them appearing once. Sequenced: memory (CD45RA-) CD4+ T cells from blood. The receptor set was obtained from a human donor in good health.

J is TRBJ2-7 and V is TRBV6-6; D might be TRBD1 or TRBD2, each matching 5 bases. Per germline, CDR1 MNHNY and CDR2 SVGAGI (reference sequence). CDR3 size: 12 residues. V was pared by 6 bases and J by 6 bases, with 12 bases between. The CDR3: CASRRGVSEQYF. The CDR3 nucleotides are TGTGCCAGCAGGAGGGGAGTTTCCGAGCAGTACTTC.

The chain links TRBV27 to TRBJ1-2; D ambiguous. V was pared by 3 bases and J by 3 bases, with 8 bases between. This CDR3 is 13 amino acids long. Germline V lookup: CDR1 MNHEY, CDR2 SMNVEV (reference sequence). The DNA for the CDR3 is TGTGCCAGCAGTTTTAACGGTGACTATGGCTACACCTTC. This gives the protein CASSFNGDYGYTF.

The chain carries TRBV9 and TRBJ2-2; D not resolved. V shed 2 bases and J shed 4 bases, with 3 bases lying between them. The CDR3 contains 12 residues. Germline V gene data show CDR1 as SGDLS and CDR2 as YYNGEE. CDR3 nucleotide sequence: TGTGCCAGCAGCGTCTCCACCGGGGAGCTGTTTTTT. This encodes CASSVSTGELFF. Full variable domain (missing parts from reference TRBV9 and TRBJ2-2): DSGVTQTPKHLITATGQRVTLRCSPRSGDLSVYWYQQSLDQGLQFLIQYYNGEERAKGNILERFSAQQFPDLHSELNLSSLELGDSALYFCASSVSTGELFFGEGSRLTVL.

J is TRBJ2-2 and V is TRBV19; D remains unclear. The CDR3 spans 14 residues. V lost 4 bases, J lost 7 bases, and 13 bases lay in between. Per the germline V gene, CDR1 is LNHDA and CDR2 is SQIVND (reference sequence). The CDR3 reads CASSTGAWLGELFF. The CDR3 DNA is TGTGCCAGTAGTACAGGCGCCTGGCTCGGGGAGCTGTTTTTT.

The chain is built from TRBV16 and TRBJ1-5; perhaps TRBD1 as D (5 bases). The germline V gene encodes CDR1 KGHSY and CDR2 FQNENV. The CDR3 spans 13 residues. V shed 3 bases and J shed 6 bases, with 9 bases lying between them. CDR3 sequence reads: CASSHPGGQPQHF. The CDR3 DNA sequence: TGTGCCAGCAGCCACCCCGGGGGTCAGCCCCAGCATTTT.

About this clone itself: This specimen includes other DNA sequences encoding the same CDR3. The chain uses TRBV10-3 and TRBJ2-1, with D perhaps TRBD2 (5 bases). This CDR3 spans 13 amino acids. V gave up 3 bases and J gave up 6 bases, with 9 bases separating them. CDR1 ENHRY and CDR2 SYGVKD come from the germline V gene. This CDR3 is CAISDMGSNEQFF. In nucleotides, the CDR3 is TGTGCCATCAGTGATATGGGGAGCAATGAGCAGTTCTTC.

The chain has TRBV6-5 and TRBJ1-5; 7 nucleotides line up with TRBD1. This CDR3 is 16 amino acids long. The junction had 6 bases not matched to a gene; V was cut back by 4 bases and J by 0 bases. CDR1 and CDR2 from the germline V gene are MNHEY and SVGAGI. CDR3 sequence reads: CASSSNRGYSNQPQHF. The CDR3 bases are TGTGCCAGCAGTTCAAACAGGGGATATAGCAATCAGCCCCAGCATTTT.

The chain employs TRBV19 and TRBJ1-2; D is unclear. Deletions cut 7 bases from V and 0 bases from J, with 15 bases between. This CDR3 spans 15 amino acids. Per the germline V gene, CDR1 is LNHDA and CDR2 is SQIVND (reference sequence). The CDR3 DNA reads as TGTGCCAGTATGGCGGAAGGGCTACCTAACTATGGCTACACCTTC. Amino acid sequence: CASMAEGLPNYGYTF.

Only one count was recorded for this clone. The chain has TRBV5-4 and TRBJ2-5, with D possibly TRBD1 on 5 matching bases. The CDR3 runs to 14 residues. Germline V CDR1 and CDR2: SGHNT, YYREEE (reference sequence). V was shortened by 0 bases and J by 5 bases, with 11 bases between the two germline ends. CDR3 DNA: TGTGCCAGCAGCTTGGTGACAGCTAGGGAGACCCAGTACTTC. Protein: CASSLVTARETQYF.

The rearrangement joins TRBV7-2 to TRBJ2-3; D is undetermined. CDR3 length: 12 residues. CDR1 is SGHTA, CDR2 FQGNSA, per germline. V was clipped by 5 bases and J by 4 bases, with 7 bases between them. CDR3 DNA sequence: TGTGCCAGCAGCAGGCCCGCAGATACGCAGTATTTT. It specifies CASSRPADTQYF.

The rearrangement joins TRBV29-1 to TRBJ1-3; the D is unclear. The CDR3 runs to 12 residues. V lost 7 bases, J lost 1 base, and 8 bases lay in between. The germline V gene has CDR1 SQVTM and CDR2 ANQGSEA. The DNA for the CDR3 is TGCAGCGCTATGGATTCTGGAAACACCATATATTTT. Translation: CSAMDSGNTIYF.

In this sample, this clone turned up a few times. The chain has TRBV28 and TRBJ2-7; D is unresolved. The germline gives CDR1 MDHEN, CDR2 SYDVKM. The CDR3 consists of 15 residues. V was pared by 7 bases and J by 0 bases, with 16 bases between. This CDR3 is CASTSVRILSYEQYF. In DNA form, the CDR3 reads TGTGCCAGCACCTCAGTTCGGATACTCTCCTACGAGCAGTACTTC.

The chain is built from TRBV5-6 and TRBJ2-5; D possibly corresponds to TRBD2 (5 bases). The CDR3 length is 14 residues. Looked up from germline, CDR1 is SGHDT and CDR2 is YYEEEE. V was pared by 4 bases and J by 4 bases, with 14 bases between. In DNA, the CDR3 is TGTGCCAGCAGCGGGCGTGGGAGCGGAGAGACCCAGTACTTC. Protein product: CASSGRGSGETQYF.

The chain links TRBV1 to TRBJ2-7; TRBD2, the D gene given by the table, was not confirmed from the DNA. TRBV1 is recorded as a pseudogene. This CDR3 has 14 amino acids. CDR3 coding DNA: TGCACCAGCAAATCGGGGGGCCGGGGCTGCGAGCAGTACGTC. Its translation is CTSKSGGRGCEQYV.

This rearrangement joins TRBV27 to TRBJ2-3; tentatively, D is TRBD1 (6 bases). This CDR3 has 15 residues. The germline gives CDR1 MNHEY, CDR2 SMNVEV (reference sequence). V was cut by 0 bases and J by 2 bases, with 9 bases left in between. This CDR3 is CASSLSGAYTDTQYF. As DNA, the CDR3 is TGTGCCAGCAGTTTATCGGGGGCCTACACAGATACGCAGTATTTT.

The chain couples TRBV10-3 to TRBJ2-2; 8 nucleotides agree with TRBD2. The CDR3 is 17 residues long. CDR1 is ENHRY, CDR2 SYGVKD, per germline. V was pared by 2 bases and J by 0 bases, with 5 bases of the junction left unmatched. The CDR3 nucleotides are TGTGCCATCAGTGAGGTTCGGGGGGGAGCGAACACCGGGGAGCTGTTTTTT. Its translation is CAISEVRGGANTGELFF.

This sequence joins TRBV25-1 and TRBJ1-2; a possible D gene is TRBD1 (5 bases). CDR1 is MGHDK and CDR2 is SYGVNS in the germline V gene. CDR3 length: 14 amino acids. V was clipped by 4 bases and J by 8 bases, with 17 bases between them. CDR3 DNA: TGTGCCAGCAGTGTCGGGACGTCCTTTGGAGGCTACACCTTC. It translates to CASSVGTSFGGYTF.

This clone was found a few times. The rearrangement uses TRBV19 and TRBJ1-5, with D uncertain. CDR1 and CDR2 from the germline V gene are LNHDA and SQIVND (reference sequence). V dropped 5 bases and J dropped 7 bases, with 12 bases sitting between them. The CDR3 totals 13 residues. CDR3 sequence reads: CASSLTVEQPQHF. The CDR3 DNA reads TGTGCCAGTAGTTTAACGGTGGAACAGCCCCAGCATTTT.

In its sample, this clone was seen once. The chain uses TRBV11-2 and TRBJ2-4, with 8 bases lining up with TRBD1. The V gene's germline CDR1 is SGHAT and CDR2 FQNNGV. The CDR3 contains 15 residues. J gave up 2 bases and V 3 bases, and 3 bases lay outside the gene matches. CDR3 DNA sequence: TGTGCCAGCAGCTTCGGACAGGGTCCCAAAAACATTCAGTACTTC. It codes for CASSFGQGPKNIQYF.

The genes are TRBV7-2 and TRBJ2-5, with TRBD1 matching over 7 bases. The CDR3 consists of 16 residues. Germline V CDR1 and CDR2: SGHTA, FQGNSA. Germline trimming cut 5 bases from V and 2 bases from J; bases unmatched to any gene: 11. CDR3 protein: CASSPRRTGVQETQYF. DNA for the CDR3: TGTGCCAGCAGCCCCCGCCGGACAGGAGTACAAGAGACCCAGTACTTC.